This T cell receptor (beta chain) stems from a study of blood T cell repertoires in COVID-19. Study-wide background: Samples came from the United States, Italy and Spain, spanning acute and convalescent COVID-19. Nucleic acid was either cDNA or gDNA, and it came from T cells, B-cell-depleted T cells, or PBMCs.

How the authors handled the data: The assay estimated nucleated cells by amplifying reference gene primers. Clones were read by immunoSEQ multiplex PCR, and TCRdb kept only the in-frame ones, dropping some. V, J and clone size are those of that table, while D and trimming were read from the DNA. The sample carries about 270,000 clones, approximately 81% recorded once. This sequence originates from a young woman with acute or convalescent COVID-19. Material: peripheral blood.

CDR3 protein: CASSLGGADTQYF. CDR3 coding DNA: TGTGCCAGCAGCCTCGGGGGAGCAGATACGCAGTATTTT. This rearrangement joins TRBV25-1 to TRBJ2-3; perhaps TRBD2 as D (6 bases). Trimming stripped 6 bases from V and 4 bases from J, with 11 bases between. Germline V gene lookup returns CDR1 MGHDK and CDR2 SYGVNS. The CDR3 runs 13 residues.